Presented here are 9 T cell receptor beta chains from one specimen sequenced in a study of Graves' ophthalmopathy and Graves' hyperthyroidism. CDR3 regions of TCR beta were amplified from RNA transcripts. The workflow started with a first-round RT-PCR run with HTBI primers and then moved on to a second-round multiplex PCR. TCRdb reanalysed the multiplex PCR reads using MiXCR and keeps one entry per CDR3 protein. The table shows about 740,000 distinct CDR3 sequences, with approximately 40% occurring only once. Sequences were obtained from peripheral blood. Source of these receptors: an adult man with Graves' ophthalmopathy.

In this sample, this clonotype turned up many times. The gene calls are TRBV29-1 and TRBJ2-7, with 7 bases lining up with TRBD2. Germline assignment: CDR1 SQVTM and CDR2 ANQGSEA. This CDR3 is 15 amino acids long. The junction had 7 bases not matched to a gene; V was cut back by 0 bases and J by 2 bases. The CDR3 is CSVEDRASGTYEQYF. The DNA for the CDR3 is TGCAGCGTTGAAGATCGGGCTAGCGGCACCTACGAGCAGTACTTC.

Turning to this clonotype: At one end the junction does not follow the germline gene, possibly because of a read error. The chain carries TRBV7-2 and TRBJ1-3; the D is unclear. The CDR3 consists of 15 residues. Germline V gives CDR1 SGHTA, CDR2 FQGNSA. The CDR3 nucleotides read TGTGCCAGCAGCTCGGCATTTCCCTCTGGAAACACCACATATTTT. This sequence encodes CASSSAFPSGNTTYF.

The CDR3 loop is CASSSPEQGNYGYTF. DNA for the CDR3: TGTGCCAGCAGCTCTCCGGAACAGGGCAACTATGGCTACACCTTC. The chain is built from TRBV5-4 and TRBJ1-2; TRBD1 is a possible D gene (6 bases). Per the germline V gene, CDR1 is SGHNT and CDR2 is YYREEE (reference sequence). The CDR3 has 15 amino acids. V shed 3 bases and J shed 2 bases, with 14 bases lying between them.

This clonotype turned up a few times. This sequence joins TRBV20-1 and TRBJ2-7; D not resolved. Per germline, CDR1 DFQATT and CDR2 SNEGSKA (reference sequence). The CDR3 runs 13 residues. V lost 4 bases, J lost 2 bases, and 12 bases lay in between. DNA for the CDR3: TGCAGTGCTACTGTTGACGCAACCTACGAGCAGTACTTC. It translates to CSATVDATYEQYF.

This clonotype appeared a few times. The rearrangement joins TRBV4-1 to TRBJ1-1, with D tentatively TRBD1 (6 bases). Trimming pared 1 base from V and 3 bases from J, leaving 18 bases between. Germline CDR1 reads MGHRA; CDR2 reads YSYEKL. The CDR3 has 17 amino acids. The CDR3 protein is CASSQVVLRGLHTEAFF. The CDR3 region has the DNA TGCGCCAGCAGCCAAGTGGTCCTGCGGGGGCTTCACACTGAAGCTTTCTTT.

Remarks on this clonotype: This sequence may be a read error, since a much larger clone differs from it by one base. The V call is TRBV10-1, the J call TRBJ2-5; no firm D call. The V gene's germline CDR1 is WNHNN and CDR2 SYGVQD (reference sequence). The CDR3 extends over 14 amino acids. V lost 4 bases and J 5 bases, leaving 14 bases between the germline ends. The CDR3 sequence is CASSGSRVGETQYF. The CDR3 DNA reads TGCGCCAGCAGTGGGTCAAGGGTAGGGGAGACCCAGTACTTC.

The gene calls are TRBV5-6 and TRBJ2-5; 8 bases are a match to TRBD2. The CDR3 loop spans 15 amino acids. Trimming took 3 bases from V and 3 from J; bases not matched to a gene: 7. Germline CDR1 is SGHDT and CDR2 is YYEEEE. This chain's CDR3 is CASSSSPGGEETQYF. CDR3 in DNA: TGTGCCAGCAGCTCGTCCCCGGGGGGGGAAGAGACCCAGTACTTC.

To note about this clonotype: One junction end disagrees with the germline gene, perhaps due to a read error. J is TRBJ2-7 and V is TRBV11-1, with D possibly TRBD2 on 5 matching bases. This CDR3 is 15 amino acids long. In germline, CDR1 is SGHAT, CDR2 FQDESV (reference sequence). DNA of the CDR3: TGCGCCAGCAGCCCCCCCGCGGGTCGCTCCTACGAGCAGTACTTC. It is translated as CASSPPAGRSYEQYF.

The gene calls are TRBV7-2 and TRBJ2-7; D uncertain. In germline, CDR1 is SGHTA, CDR2 FQGNSA. V was trimmed by 4 bases and J by 1 base, leaving 14 bases between them. This CDR3 has 15 amino acids. CDR3 bases: TGTGCCAGCAGCTCGGGTCCCTTAGGGTCCTACGAGCAGTACTTC. Its translation: CASSSGPLGSYEQYF.